These 24 T cell receptor beta chains were sequenced from one sample in a study of cytomegalovirus exposure and HLA in healthy donors (TCRdb year 2017). The library was generated by the immunoSEQ multiplex PCR assay. For the multiplex PCR, a mixture combining 60 forward primers for TCR Vbeta segments and 13 reverse primers for TCR Jbeta segments was used. TCRdb provides this immuneACCESS table in a form limited to in-frame rearrangements. Some clones are lacking; in checked studies, under half of them reflect an unresolved V gene, and why the rest are absent is not known. For this sample there are about 110,000 clones; around 76% appear just once. 8.2% of the sample belongs to the ten largest clones. The sequencing input was PBMCs. The receptors here all came from a man between 40 and 49 years old in good health and CMV-seropositive.

V is TRBV11-2 and J is TRBJ2-3, with TRBD1 identical over 9 bases. From germline, CDR1 is SGHAT and CDR2 FQNNGV. The CDR3 is made up of 15 amino acids. V lost 4 bases, J lost 2 bases, and 4 bases stayed unmatched. CDR3 nucleotide sequence: TGTGCCAGCAGCTCGCGGACAGGGGACACAGATACGCAGTATTTT. Its translation: CASSSRTGDTDTQYF. Filled out from reference TRBV11-2 and TRBJ2-3, the complete variable domain reads EAGVAQSPRYKIIEKRQSVAFWCNPISGHATLYWYQQILGQGPKLLIQFQNNGVVDDSQLPKDRFSAERLKGVDSTLKIQPAKLEDSAVYLCASSSRTGDTDTQYFGPGTRLTVL.

This clone was observed at least ten times. V and J are TRBV5-1 and TRBJ2-7; 7 bases are a match to TRBD2. V was pared by 6 bases and J by 0 bases, with 6 bases of the junction left unmatched. The germline V gene encodes CDR1 SGHRS and CDR2 YFSETQ. The CDR3 is made up of 14 amino acids. This CDR3 reads CASTVGGNSYEQYF. The DNA for the CDR3 is TGCGCCAGCACTGTGGGGGGGAACTCCTACGAGCAGTACTTC.

This clone was found a few times. This rearrangement joins TRBV2 to TRBJ1-5; 7 bases map to TRBD1. This CDR3 is 14 amino acids long. Losses at the gene ends were 8 bases for V and 2 bases for J; bases not matched to a gene: 6. The germline V gene encodes CDR1 SNHLY and CDR2 FYNNEI. The CDR3 coding sequence is TGTGCCAGCGCCAGCCAGGGGGGCAATCAGCCCCAGCATTTT. Amino acids: CASASQGGNQPQHF.

The chain has TRBV6-5 and TRBJ1-1, with no clear D. This CDR3 contains 13 residues. Trimming left V 6 bases short and J 4 bases short, with 12 bases between. Germline CDR1 MNHEY, CDR2 SVGAGI. This chain's CDR3 is CASSLGRGTEAFF. CDR3 in DNA: TGTGCCAGCAGCCTAGGGAGAGGCACTGAAGCTTTCTTT.

This chain links TRBV7-9 with TRBJ1-2; weak D call: TRBD1 (6 bases). The CDR3 extends over 13 amino acids. V lost 4 bases, J lost 8 bases, and 14 bases lay in between. Germline loops: CDR1 SEHNR, CDR2 FQNEAQ (reference sequence). CDR3 coding DNA: TGTGCCAGCAGCTCCTACAAGGGGGAGGGCTACACCTTC. Translation gives CASSSYKGEGYTF.

V is TRBV9 and J is TRBJ2-7; unclear D gene. V was shortened by 0 bases and J by 6 bases, with 4 bases between the two germline ends. This CDR3 comprises 11 residues. Germline CDR1 SGDLS, CDR2 YYNGEE. CDR3 region: CASSVGAEQYF. The CDR3 bases are TGTGCCAGCAGCGTAGGGGCCGAGCAGTACTTC.

This chain links TRBV5-5 with TRBJ2-7, with 10 bases that match TRBD2. Looked up from germline, CDR1 is SGHKS and CDR2 is YYEKEE (reference sequence). CDR3 length: 15 residues. J was trimmed by 2 bases and V by 5 bases; bases with no gene match: 7. Here the CDR3 reads CASSFGTSATYEQYF. In DNA form, the CDR3 reads TGTGCCAGCAGTTTTGGGACTAGCGCTACCTACGAGCAGTACTTC.

The gene calls are TRBV4-3 and TRBJ1-1; 8 nucleotides match TRBD1. V lost 1 base to trimming and J lost 7 bases; unmatched junction nucleotides: 5. Per germline, CDR1 LGHNA and CDR2 YSLEER. The CDR3 totals 14 residues. The CDR3 loop is CASSQGAGGSEAFF. In nucleotides, the CDR3 is TGCGCCAGCAGCCAAGGAGCAGGGGGCAGTGAAGCTTTCTTT.

V gene TRBV4-2 combines with J gene TRBJ2-1, with 15 bases identical to TRBD2. Trimming cost V 0 bases and J 2 bases; bases outside gene matches: 5. The CDR3 consists of 19 residues. CDR1 is LGHNA, CDR2 YNFKEQ, per germline. The CDR3 DNA follows: TGTGCCAGCAGCCAAGACCCGGGACTAGCGGGGGGAACCTACAATGAGCAGTTCTTC. This translates into CASSQDPGLAGGTYNEQFF.

The J gene is TRBJ2-5, the V gene TRBV13, with 8 positions matching TRBD1. TRBJ2-7 explains the end of the DNA better; the J call may be wrong. Looked up from germline, CDR1 is PRHDT and CDR2 is FYEKMQ (reference sequence). This CDR3 region has 15 residues. The CDR3: CASSPIGQGSYEQYF. The CDR3 DNA sequence: TGTGCCAGCAGCCCCATCGGACAGGGATCCTACGAGCAGTACTTC.

The chain links TRBV5-5 to TRBJ1-1; D is possibly TRBD1 (5 bases). The CDR3 extends over 14 amino acids. Germline CDR1 is SGHKS and CDR2 is YYEKEE (reference sequence). Trimming left V 4 bases short and J 4 bases short, with 14 bases between. The CDR3 sequence: CASSLAGGGTEAFF. As DNA, the CDR3 is TGTGCCAGCAGCCTGGCGGGGGGTGGCACTGAAGCTTTCTTT.

The chain uses TRBV28 and TRBJ1-2, with TRBD1 as a possible D gene (6 bases). The CDR3 contains 13 residues. Trimming removed 2 bases at V and 11 bases at J, with 15 bases between. CDR1 MDHEN and CDR2 SYDVKM come from the germline V gene. Here the CDR3 reads CASSLGMGAAYTF. The CDR3 bases are TGTGCCAGCAGTTTAGGGATGGGGGCGGCATACACCTTC.

The J gene is TRBJ2-3, the V gene TRBV10-3; perhaps TRBD2 as D (6 bases). CDR1 and CDR2 from the germline V gene are ENHRY and SYGVKD. The CDR3 has 15 residues. V was shortened by 0 bases and J by 3 bases, with 10 bases between the two germline ends. The CDR3 spells CAISESGLPTDTQYF. For the CDR3, the DNA is TGTGCCATCAGTGAGTCTGGACTACCTACAGATACGCAGTATTTT.

The J gene is TRBJ2-1, the V gene TRBV7-2, with 7 bases matching TRBD1. CDR1 and CDR2 from the germline V gene are SGHTA and FQGNSA. CDR3 length: 15 residues. V lost 1 base to trimming and J lost 4 bases; unmatched junction nucleotides: 4. CDR3 bases: TGTGCCAGCAGCTTAGGACAGGGATTTTACAATGAGCAGTTCTTC. Its protein is CASSLGQGFYNEQFF.

The rearrangement links TRBV5-6 to TRBJ2-7, with D perhaps TRBD1 (5 bases). The germline gives CDR1 SGHDT, CDR2 YYEEEE. V was clipped by 4 bases and J by 6 bases, with 20 bases between them. The CDR3 has 15 amino acids. DNA of the CDR3: TGTGCCAGCAGCCCGACAGCCTATGCAACGGGCGAGCAGTACTTC. This translates into CASSPTAYATGEQYF.

This chain connects TRBV7-9 to TRBJ1-5, with 9 bases fitting TRBD1. V was clipped by 4 bases and J by 0 bases; unmatched bases: 1. The CDR3 length is 15 residues. CDR1 and CDR2 (germline): SEHNR, FQNEAQ (reference sequence). CDR3 nucleotides: TGTGCCAGCAGCTCGGACAGGGGTAGCAATCAGCCCCAGCATTTT. Its translation is CASSSDRGSNQPQHF.

The rearrangement joins TRBV5-1 to TRBJ2-3, with TRBD2 matching over 8 bases. V trimming: 5 bases; J trimming: 1 base; junction bases outside the gene matches: 6. CDR3 length equals 15 residues. Looked up from germline, CDR1 is SGHRS and CDR2 is YFSETQ. The CDR3 protein is CASRTGGERTDTQYF. In DNA form, the CDR3 reads TGCGCCAGCAGAACCGGGGGGGAACGCACAGATACGCAGTATTTT.

A single count supports this clone. The chain uses TRBV15 and TRBJ2-5; a weak D match, TRBD1 (6 bases). CDR3 length equals 15 residues. Germline CDR1 LNHNV, CDR2 YYDKDF (reference sequence). V was cut by 3 bases and J by 2 bases, with 13 bases left in between. CDR3 coding DNA: TGTGCCACCAGCAGGCCCGGGACACCTCAAGAGACCCAGTACTTC. It specifies CATSRPGTPQETQYF. The full variable domain, completed using reference TRBV15 and TRBJ2-5, is DAMVIQNPRYQVTQFGKPVTLSCSQTLNHNVMYWYQQKSSQAPKLLFHYYDKDFNNEADTPDNFQSRRPNTSFCFLDIRSPGLGDTAMYLCATSRPGTPQETQYFGPGTRLLVL.

The V gene is TRBV15, the J gene TRBJ1-1, with 7 bases matching TRBD1. This CDR3 is built from 17 residues. Germline CDR1 LNHNV, CDR2 YYDKDF (reference sequence). With V trimmed by 2 bases and J by 4 bases, 13 bases remained unmatched. CDR3 sequence: CATSRPLYTGVTTEAFF. CDR3 sequence (DNA): TGTGCCACCAGCAGACCGTTATACACAGGGGTTACCACTGAAGCTTTCTTT.

This clone was seen a single time. Written as DNA, the CDR3 is TGTGCCAGCAGCCTAGGGCGGGAGGTGTTCAATGAGCAGTTCTTC. Its translation is CASSLGREVFNEQFF. This chain uses TRBV7-2 with TRBJ2-1; 8 bases are shared with TRBD2. The V segment lost 5 bases and the J segment 6 bases; nucleotides outside the gene matches: 9. CDR3 length: 15 amino acids. Germline V gives CDR1 SGHTA, CDR2 FQGNSA.

V and J are TRBV6-5 and TRBJ1-3; TRBD1 matches 7 bases. V was clipped by 4 bases and J by 3 bases; unmatched bases: 3. Germline V gene lookup returns CDR1 MNHEY and CDR2 SVGAGI. This CDR3 is built from 14 residues. CDR3 coding DNA: TGTGCCAGCAGTTTTTCAGGGGGTGGAAACACCATATATTTT. Encoded protein: CASSFSGGGNTIYF.

The chain recombines TRBV2 with TRBJ2-7; no clear D. CDR1 and CDR2 from the germline V gene are SNHLY and FYNNEI. Between the trimmed V and J ends, which lost 6 bases and 0 bases, there was a span of 9 bases. The length of the CDR3 is 13 residues. The CDR3 loop reads CASRRPSSYEQYF. CDR3 DNA sequence: TGTGCCAGCAGGCGGCCTAGCTCCTACGAGCAGTACTTC.

The chain combines TRBV6-5 with TRBJ1-1; D is undetermined. Trimming cost V 0 bases and J 0 bases, with 8 bases left between them. The germline CDR1 and CDR2 sequences are MNHEY and SVGAGI. This CDR3 has 15 residues. In DNA, the CDR3 is TGTGCCAGCAGTTACTCTGGCAATATGAACACTGAAGCTTTCTTT. Residues: CASSYSGNMNTEAFF.

This clone was seen only a few times. This chain connects TRBV7-9 to TRBJ1-2; a weak D match, TRBD1 (5 bases). V was pared by 5 bases and J by 3 bases, with 13 bases between. Germline-derived CDR1 and CDR2 are SEHNR and FQNEAQ (reference sequence). This CDR3 has 14 amino acids. The CDR3, as DNA: TGTGCCAGCAGCCGAGCGGGGGGTGACTATGGCTACACCTTC. Translation gives CASSRAGGDYGYTF.